This TCR beta chain stems from a study of T cell responses to AZD1222 COVID-19 vaccine. Study conclusions and caveats: After two AZD1222 doses, spike-specific TCR breadth and depth rose versus day 0. Just a handful of AZD1222 recipients were seropositive at baseline. Researchers report vaccine-associated CD4 TCRs spanning spike, with dominance at 160-218 and 743-854.

TCRdb keeps only in-frame clones here, not all; method: immunoSEQ multiplex PCR. The sample records roughly 100,000 clones, roughly 87% being singletons. A remark on this clone: The antigen remains undetermined.

V lost 0 bases and J lost 6, with 17 bases in between. Germline lookup yields CDR1 SGHTA and CDR2 FQGNSA. The CDR3 has 17 amino acids. Analyses pooled second doses at about 4 or about 12 weeks. V and J are TRBV7-2 and TRBJ1-4; a possible D gene is TRBD1 (5 bases). This sample comprised peripheral blood, obtained 28 days after the second AZD1222 dose. The source of this sequence is an adult who received the AZD1222 COVID-19 vaccine. CDR3 sequence (DNA): TGTGCCAGCAGCTTAGCCCGGTGGGGGGAACGGGATGAAAAACTGTTTTTT. This codes for CASSLARWGERDEKLFF.